These 25 T cell receptor beta chains were sequenced from one sample in a study of T cell responses to AZD1222 COVID-19 vaccine (dated by TCRdb to the early 2020s). To prepare the library, the immunoSEQ multiplex PCR assay was applied. Here the immuneACCESS table is served through TCRdb, limited to in-frame sequences with V and J called. Missing clones are a known gap in these copies; in checked studies unresolved V genes cover under half, and the rest lacks a known reason. In all, the sample holds some 170,000 clones, and 70% to 90% of those were seen once. Approximately 4.2% of the sample lies in the top ten. Reading the label with the study, this specimen's time point is: about 28 days (+/-7) after the second vaccine dose. This sample's treatment or condition label indicates: meningococcal conjugate vaccine given as trial control. The sample consisted of peripheral blood, taken 28 days after the second dose of the MenACWY control vaccine. The receptors come from an adult who received the MenACWY meningococcal vaccine as a control.

The chain couples TRBV5-3 to TRBJ1-1; TRBD1 might be the D (5 bases). TRBV5-3 is filed as an ORF, its function uncertain. There are 15 residues in the CDR3. With 4 bases removed from V and 0 bases from J, the gap between germline ends came to 13 bases. The CDR3: CARSTIQVMNTEAFF. CDR3 bases: TGTGCCAGAAGCACTATACAGGTCATGAACACTGAAGCTTTCTTT.

The count of this clone is one. This sequence joins TRBV30 and TRBJ1-2, with D possibly TRBD1 on 6 matching bases. Trimming left V 0 bases short and J 3 bases short, with 8 bases between. This CDR3 comprises 13 residues. CDR1 is GTSNPN, CDR2 SVGIG, per germline (reference sequence). The CDR3 nucleotides are TGTGCCTGGAGTGTACAGGGCGACTATGGCTACACCTTC. Its translation is CAWSVQGDYGYTF. The full variable domain, completed using reference TRBV30 and TRBJ1-2, is SQTIHQWPATLVQPVGSPLSLECTVEGTSNPNLYWYRQAAGRGLQLLFYSVGIGQISSEVPQNLSASRPQDRQFILSSKKLLLSDSGFYLCAWSVQGDYGYTFGSGTRLTVV.

This rearrangement joins TRBV5-6 to TRBJ1-1; tentatively, D is TRBD1 (5 bases). The germline CDR1 and CDR2 sequences are SGHDT and YYEEEE. This CDR3 comprises 15 residues. Deletions cut 0 bases from V and 7 bases from J, with 16 bases between. CDR3 in DNA: TGTGCCAGCAGCTTGGGTGGGGCCGCAGTCATTGAAGCTTTCTTT. Translation: CASSLGGAAVIEAFF.

CDR3 sequence: CASSFPLGSYGYTF. CDR3 nucleotide sequence: TGTGCCAGTAGTTTCCCGTTAGGGAGCTATGGCTACACCTTC. This rearrangement joins TRBV19 to TRBJ1-2, with D hard to call. Trimming shortened V by 5 bases and J by 4 bases, and 14 bases separated the two germline ends. Germline CDR1 is LNHDA and CDR2 is SQIVND (reference sequence). This CDR3 spans 14 amino acids.

This chain uses TRBV7-2 with TRBJ1-1; 10 bases fit TRBD1. The CDR3 is 15 residues long. V dropped 5 bases and J dropped 4; count of bases not matched to a gene: 7. Germline CDR1 reads SGHTA; CDR2 reads FQGNSA. This CDR3 reads CASSRPGTGATEAFF. CDR3 sequence (DNA): TGTGCCAGCAGCAGACCCGGGACAGGGGCCACTGAAGCTTTCTTT.

The chain is built from TRBV10-3 and TRBJ2-7; 10 bases line up with TRBD1. This CDR3 comprises 14 residues. Germline V gene data show CDR1 as ENHRY and CDR2 as SYGVKD. Unmatched junction bases numbered 5, after V lost 7 bases and J lost 2 bases. CDR3 residues: CAITGGTGAYEQYF. CDR3 sequence (DNA): TGTGCCATCACGGGAGGGACAGGGGCCTACGAGCAGTACTTC.

The chain couples TRBV4-1 to TRBJ2-3; D unresolved. Trimming stripped 1 base from V and 5 bases from J, with 16 bases between. The V gene's germline CDR1 is MGHRA and CDR2 YSYEKL. This CDR3 contains 16 residues. The CDR3 region is CASSQVSAMSGDTQYF. The CDR3 nucleotides read TGCGCCAGCAGCCAAGTGTCGGCCATGTCTGGAGATACGCAGTATTTT.

CDR3 loop: CASSLRQNTEAFF. CDR3 DNA: TGTGCCAGCAGTTTACGTCAGAACACTGAAGCTTTCTTT. The chain joins TRBV27 to TRBJ1-1; D remains unclear. Germline lookup yields CDR1 MNHEY and CDR2 SMNVEV (reference sequence). The ends were cut back, 2 bases at V and 1 base at J, with 5 bases in the middle. The CDR3 spans 13 residues.

This clone appeared a few times. This chain uses TRBV5-1 with TRBJ1-1, with D possibly being TRBD1 (6 bases). The CDR3 sequence is 15 residues long. Trimming pared 0 bases from V and 10 bases from J, leaving 19 bases between. Germline V gives CDR1 SGHRS, CDR2 YFSETQ. CDR3 loop: CASSLVPGGASAAFF. The CDR3, as DNA: TGCGCCAGCAGCTTGGTTCCCGGGGGGGCTAGTGCAGCTTTCTTT.

The J gene is TRBJ2-5, the V gene TRBV6-2 or TRBV6-3, with D uncertain. The V gene lost 2 bases and the J gene lost 5 bases, with 9 bases spanning the gap. The CDR3 has 13 amino acids. Germline CDR1 is MNHEY and CDR2 is SVGEGT. As DNA, the CDR3 is TGTGCCAGCAGTTACGAGGTAGTCGAGACCCAGTACTTC. Amino acid sequence: CASSYEVVETQYF.

V gene TRBV28 combines with J gene TRBJ2-1; D is unclear. With 5 bases removed from V and 0 bases from J, the gap between germline ends came to 8 bases. The CDR3 runs to 14 residues. Germline values: CDR1 MDHEN, CDR2 SYDVKM. DNA for the CDR3: TGTGCCAGCAGTAGAGATACCTCCTACAATGAGCAGTTCTTC. Its protein product is CASSRDTSYNEQFF.

This chain connects TRBV13 to TRBJ2-7; D is possibly TRBD1 (6 bases). The CDR3 has 12 residues. Germline V CDR1 and CDR2: PRHDT, FYEKMQ (reference sequence). V was cut by 5 bases and J by 2 bases, with 7 bases left in between. CDR3 sequence reads: CASSAGAYEQYF. The CDR3 DNA reads as TGTGCCAGCAGCGCAGGGGCCTACGAGCAGTACTTC.

The chain employs TRBV6-5 and TRBJ2-7; 7 nucleotides line up with TRBD1. Germline V gene data show CDR1 as MNHEY and CDR2 as SVGAGI. Trimming removed 0 bases from V and 7 bases from J; junction bases left unmatched: 12. The CDR3 totals 16 residues. CDR3 sequence: CASSYSTGTVKGEQYF. DNA of the CDR3: TGTGCCAGCAGTTACTCCACCGGGACAGTGAAGGGGGAGCAGTACTTC.

The chain recombines TRBV14 with TRBJ1-2; no definite D call. V was cut by 5 bases and J by 1 base, with 5 bases left in between. This CDR3 region has 12 residues. CDR1 is SGHDN, CDR2 FVKESK, per germline. The CDR3 loop reads CASSAYNYGYTF. CDR3 in DNA: TGTGCCAGCAGCGCCTATAACTATGGCTACACCTTC.

The chain carries TRBV19 and TRBJ1-5, with a possible D match to TRBD1 (5 bases). Germline CDR1 and CDR2: LNHDA and SQIVND (reference sequence). V was shortened by 8 bases and J by 5 bases, with 19 bases between the two germline ends. The CDR3 spans 15 residues. CDR3 protein: CASGPHRPVYQPQHF. CDR3 DNA: TGTGCCAGTGGCCCGCACAGGCCAGTTTATCAGCCCCAGCATTTT.

J is TRBJ2-1 and V is TRBV27; TRBD2 matches at 10 bases. Germline trimming cut 6 bases from V and 9 bases from J; bases unmatched to any gene: 14. Germline-derived CDR1 and CDR2 are MNHEY and SMNVEV (reference sequence). The CDR3 contains 16 residues. The CDR3 coding sequence is TGTGCCAGCAGCCGTACTAGCGGGATTCGTGTAGGTGAGCAGTTCTTC. Translated: CASSRTSGIRVGEQFF.

The chain uses TRBV15 and TRBJ2-1; D uncertain. The germline gives CDR1 LNHNV, CDR2 YYDKDF (reference sequence). V was pared by 0 bases and J by 10 bases, with 10 bases between. The CDR3 is 13 amino acids. CDR3 DNA: TGTGCCACCAGCAGAGATGGAAGAGGAGAGCAGTTCTTC. It translates to CATSRDGRGEQFF.

The rearrangement uses TRBV9 and TRBJ2-7, with D perhaps TRBD1 (5 bases). V was clipped by 0 bases and J by 2 bases, with 9 bases between them. The germline gives CDR1 SGDLS, CDR2 YYNGEE. The CDR3 totals 14 residues. As DNA, the CDR3 is TGTGCCAGCAGCGTAGCCGCAGGGCCCTACGAGCAGTACTTC. The encoded protein is CASSVAAGPYEQYF.

DNA of the CDR3: TGTGCCAGCAGCCGCGGGGGAGTCTCTGGGGCCAACGTCCTGACTTTC. Its protein product is CASSRGGVSGANVLTF. The J gene is TRBJ2-6, the V gene TRBV11-3; 7 bases are a match to TRBD2. The V gene's germline CDR1 is SGHNT and CDR2 YENEEA. The CDR3 is made up of 16 amino acids. V was clipped by 5 bases and J by 0 bases; unmatched bases: 4.

The chain recombines TRBV30 with TRBJ2-7; no reliable D call. The CDR3 loop spans 11 amino acids. The germline gives CDR1 GTSNPN, CDR2 SVGIG (reference sequence). Trimming cost V 2 bases and J 3 bases, with 5 bases left between them. CDR3 DNA: TGTGCCTGGAGTTCTAACTACGAGCAGTACTTC. Its protein is CAWSSNYEQYF.

The chain is built from TRBV6-4 and TRBJ2-2, with unresolved D. Germline CDR1 and CDR2: MRHNA and SNTAGT. V shed 5 bases and J shed 0 bases, with 10 bases lying between them. There are 15 residues in the CDR3. The DNA for the CDR3 is TGTGCCAGCAGTTCCCGGGCCTCGAACACCGGGGAGCTGTTTTTT. This gives the protein CASSSRASNTGELFF.

This chain connects TRBV9 to TRBJ2-5; either TRBD1 or TRBD2 may supply D (5 bases each). The CDR3 covers 14 residues. From germline, CDR1 is SGDLS and CDR2 YYNGEE. V lost 4 bases and J 2 bases, leaving 12 bases between the germline ends. The CDR3 DNA follows: TGTGCCAGCAGCCGGGGCGGTCTTCAAGAGACCCAGTACTTC. The encoded protein is CASSRGGLQETQYF.

This clone was seen once. The chain recombines TRBV11-1 with TRBJ2-7, with no clear D. Germline assignment: CDR1 SGHAT and CDR2 FQDESV (reference sequence). Between the trimmed V and J ends, which lost 5 bases and 4 bases, there was a span of 9 bases. This CDR3 region has 12 residues. CDR3: CASSPEVYEQYF. The CDR3 coding sequence is TGTGCCAGCAGCCCAGAGGTGTACGAGCAGTACTTC.

This clone was recorded only once. The V gene is TRBV24-1, the J gene TRBJ2-2; TRBD2 matches 13 bases. The CDR3 totals 16 residues. The germline gives CDR1 KGHDR, CDR2 SFDVKD. Trimming took 4 bases from V and 9 from J; bases not matched to a gene: 7. The CDR3 DNA reads TGTGCCACCAGTGACCTCGGGACTAGCGGGACCAGGGAGCTGTTTTTT. It codes for CATSDLGTSGTRELFF.

The chain couples TRBV28 to TRBJ1-2, with D perhaps matching TRBD1 (6 bases). Germline V gives CDR1 MDHEN, CDR2 SYDVKM. V gave up 11 bases and J gave up 4 bases, with 20 bases separating them. The CDR3 totals 14 residues. CDR3 bases: TGTGCCGGTCGGGGGCGAGGGAGAGCCTATGGCTACACCTTC. Translated: CAGRGRGRAYGYTF.